What follows are 17 T cell receptor beta chains derived from one specimen sequenced in a study of graft-versus-host responses after intestinal transplantation. Antigen specificity for these receptors is unknown. Data came from immunoSEQ multiplex PCR; TCRdb stores just in-frame clones and leaves some out. The top ten clones hold roughly 0.17% of a sample with 75,000 to 100,000 clones, about 90% of them seen once. Sequenced material: unstimulated CD4+ T cells sorted from spleen or lymph node cells, taken before intestinal transplant. These receptors were collected from a human donor who received an intestinal transplant.

The chain links TRBV7-2 to TRBJ1-5, with 7 bases aligning to TRBD1. The germline V gene has CDR1 SGHTA and CDR2 FQGNSA. V shed 5 bases, J shed 7 bases, and the junction held 5 bases outside the gene matches. CDR3 length: 13 residues. The CDR3 DNA reads TGTGCCAGCAGCGACAGGGTACTCCAGCCCCAGCATTTT. Its protein product is CASSDRVLQPQHF.

This clone was observed a single time. The genes are TRBV5-1 and TRBJ2-7; TRBD2 might be the D (6 bases). The CDR3 spans 16 residues. Looked up from germline, CDR1 is SGHRS and CDR2 is YFSETQ. V shed 0 bases and J shed 4 bases, with 17 bases lying between them. The CDR3 bases are TGCGCCAGCAGCTTGGTGGTTAGCGGCATGGGGTACGAGCAGTACTTC. This sequence encodes CASSLVVSGMGYEQYF.

The rearrangement links TRBV9 to TRBJ2-3, with D uncertain. This CDR3 is built from 14 residues. CDR1 and CDR2 (germline): SGDLS, YYNGEE. Trimming left V 4 bases short and J 0 bases short, with 9 bases between. CDR3 coding DNA: TGTGCCAGCAGCACCACGGGTAGCACAGATACGCAGTATTTT. Translation gives CASSTTGSTDTQYF.

The chain recombines TRBV28 with TRBJ1-5; no clear D gene. The CDR3 is 16 residues long. Germline V gives CDR1 MDHEN, CDR2 SYDVKM. The V end lost 3 bases, the J end lost 0 bases, and 12 bases lay between the germline ends. The CDR3 loop reads CASSFQSGYSNQPQHF. In DNA, the CDR3 is TGTGCCAGCAGTTTCCAGTCAGGTTATAGCAATCAGCCCCAGCATTTT.

V and J are TRBV29-1 and TRBJ2-3; 9 nucleotides agree with TRBD2. CDR3 size: 12 residues. CDR1 is SQVTM, CDR2 ANQGSEA, per germline. Trimming cost V 5 bases and J 4 bases; bases outside gene matches: 1. In DNA, the CDR3 is TGCAGCGTTCGGACTAGCGCAGATACGCAGTATTTT. Its protein product is CSVRTSADTQYF.

On this clone itself: The sample has other DNA sequences that encode this CDR3 too. The V and J genes are TRBV11-2 and TRBJ2-7, with 7 nucleotides matching TRBD1. The CDR3 sequence is 14 residues long. The germline gives CDR1 SGHAT, CDR2 FQNNGV. V trimming: 4 bases; J trimming: 0 bases; junction bases outside the gene matches: 3. CDR3 protein: CASSSDRSSYEQYF. The CDR3 nucleotides read TGTGCCAGCAGCTCGGACAGGAGCTCCTACGAGCAGTACTTC.

V gene TRBV28 combines with J gene TRBJ1-2; D uncertain. This CDR3 is 13 amino acids long. The V and J ends lost 6 bases and 4 bases respectively, with 12 bases between them. The germline V gene encodes CDR1 MDHEN and CDR2 SYDVKM. CDR3 sequence: CASSPFGSYGYTF. As DNA, the CDR3 is TGTGCCAGCAGCCCCTTTGGTAGCTATGGCTACACCTTC.

This chain joins TRBV5-1 and TRBJ1-3, with unresolved D. Germline CDR1 and CDR2: SGHRS and YFSETQ. Trimming took 0 bases from V and 0 from J, leaving 13 bases between them. This CDR3 comprises 17 residues. The CDR3 coding sequence is TGCGCCAGCAGCTTGGGACGGACGGGGATCTCTGGAAACACCATATATTTT. Translated: CASSLGRTGISGNTIYF. The full variable domain, with the rest looked up from reference TRBV5-1 and TRBJ1-3, is KAGVTQTPRYLIKTRGQQVTLSCSPISGHRSVSWYQQTPGQGLQFLFEYFSETQRNKGNFPGRFSGRQFSNSRSEMNVSTLELGDSALYLCASSLGRTGISGNTIYFGEGSWLTVV.

The chain recombines TRBV5-3 with TRBJ2-7; D is undetermined. TRBV5-3 is reported as an ORF; its role is uncertain. CDR3 length: 10 residues. Trimming pared 0 bases from V and 7 bases from J, leaving 2 bases between. CDR3 residues: CARSLAEQYF. In DNA form, the CDR3 reads TGTGCCAGAAGCTTGGCGGAGCAGTACTTC.

The rearrangement links TRBV2 to TRBJ1-5; D gene uncertain. The V end lost 3 bases, the J end lost 6 bases, and 6 bases lay between the germline ends. This CDR3 contains 12 residues. In germline, CDR1 is SNHLY, CDR2 FYNNEI. In DNA form, the CDR3 reads TGTGCCAGCAGTGAGGGCTCTCAGCCCCAGCATTTT. Residues: CASSEGSQPQHF.

In this sample, this clone turned up a few times. The CDR3, as DNA: TGCGCCAGCAGCTTGGAGACAGGCCTGGGTCAGCCCCAGCATTTT. It translates to CASSLETGLGQPQHF. The V call is TRBV5-1, the J call TRBJ1-5; tentatively, D is TRBD1 (6 bases). This CDR3 comprises 15 residues. V lost 0 bases to trimming and J lost 6 bases, with 13 bases between them. CDR1 and CDR2 from the germline V gene are SGHRS and YFSETQ.

The rearrangement links TRBV30 to TRBJ2-3; D remains ambiguous. Per germline, CDR1 GTSNPN and CDR2 SVGIG (reference sequence). The V and J ends lost 4 bases and 1 base respectively, with 6 bases between them. This CDR3 region has 12 residues. The DNA for the CDR3 is TGTGCCTGGACACTGGGCACAGATACGCAGTATTTT. This codes for CAWTLGTDTQYF.

The chain employs TRBV19 and TRBJ2-1, with D possibly TRBD2 on 7 matching bases. Trimming removed 3 bases at V and 8 bases at J, with 20 bases between. Germline loops: CDR1 LNHDA, CDR2 SQIVND (reference sequence). CDR3 length: 16 residues. The CDR3: CASSIGGGVSEDEQFF. The CDR3 bases are TGTGCCAGTAGTATTGGAGGGGGGGTAAGTGAAGATGAGCAGTTCTTC.

Only one count was recorded for this clone. The chain uses TRBV19 and TRBJ2-3, with D perhaps TRBD2 (6 bases). Trimming left V 6 bases short and J 1 base short, with 14 bases between. The CDR3 has 15 residues. The V gene's germline CDR1 is LNHDA and CDR2 SQIVND (reference sequence). The CDR3 DNA reads TGTGCCAGTAGCCACCCCGGGGGAGGCACAGATACGCAGTATTTT. It yields the protein CASSHPGGGTDTQYF.

The chain links TRBV2 to TRBJ1-1; 8 positions match TRBD1. Germline CDR1 SNHLY, CDR2 FYNNEI. The CDR3 loop spans 14 amino acids. J lost 4 bases, V lost 4 bases, and 5 bases had no gene match. CDR3: CASSGQGRSTEAFF. The CDR3 coding sequence is TGTGCCAGCAGTGGACAGGGGCGGAGCACTGAAGCTTTCTTT.

The chain employs TRBV11-2 and TRBJ1-1, with 8 bases that match TRBD1. The V gene end was trimmed by 2 bases and the J gene end by 8 bases; junction bases not matched to a gene: 13. The CDR3 runs 16 residues. The germline V gene encodes CDR1 SGHAT and CDR2 FQNNGV. DNA for the CDR3: TGTGCCAGCAGCTTACCCCCTCAGGGGGCCTCATCAGAAGCTTTCTTT. Protein: CASSLPPQGASSEAFF.

The chain recombines TRBV10-3 with TRBJ2-7; 7 nucleotides align to TRBD1. From germline, CDR1 is ENHRY and CDR2 SYGVKD. The CDR3 covers 12 residues. V lost 11 bases to trimming and J lost 2 bases; unmatched junction nucleotides: 6. The CDR3 DNA reads as TGTGCCTCTGGGACAGAAACCTACGAGCAGTACTTC. This translates into CASGTETYEQYF.